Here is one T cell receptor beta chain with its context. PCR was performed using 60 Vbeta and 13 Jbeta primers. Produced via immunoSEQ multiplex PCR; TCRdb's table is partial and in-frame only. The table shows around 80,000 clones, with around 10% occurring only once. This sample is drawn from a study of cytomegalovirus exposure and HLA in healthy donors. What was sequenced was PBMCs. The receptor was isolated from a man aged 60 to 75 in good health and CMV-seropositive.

This chain's CDR3 is CASSRDSNTEAFF. CDR3 nucleotide sequence: TGTGCCAGCAGCAGGGACAGTAACACTGAAGCTTTCTTT. The chain carries TRBV2 and TRBJ1-1, with TRBD1 matching 7 bases. V lost 6 bases and J lost 2; bases outside the gene matches: 3. Germline CDR1 and CDR2: SNHLY and FYNNEI. CDR3 length equals 13 residues.